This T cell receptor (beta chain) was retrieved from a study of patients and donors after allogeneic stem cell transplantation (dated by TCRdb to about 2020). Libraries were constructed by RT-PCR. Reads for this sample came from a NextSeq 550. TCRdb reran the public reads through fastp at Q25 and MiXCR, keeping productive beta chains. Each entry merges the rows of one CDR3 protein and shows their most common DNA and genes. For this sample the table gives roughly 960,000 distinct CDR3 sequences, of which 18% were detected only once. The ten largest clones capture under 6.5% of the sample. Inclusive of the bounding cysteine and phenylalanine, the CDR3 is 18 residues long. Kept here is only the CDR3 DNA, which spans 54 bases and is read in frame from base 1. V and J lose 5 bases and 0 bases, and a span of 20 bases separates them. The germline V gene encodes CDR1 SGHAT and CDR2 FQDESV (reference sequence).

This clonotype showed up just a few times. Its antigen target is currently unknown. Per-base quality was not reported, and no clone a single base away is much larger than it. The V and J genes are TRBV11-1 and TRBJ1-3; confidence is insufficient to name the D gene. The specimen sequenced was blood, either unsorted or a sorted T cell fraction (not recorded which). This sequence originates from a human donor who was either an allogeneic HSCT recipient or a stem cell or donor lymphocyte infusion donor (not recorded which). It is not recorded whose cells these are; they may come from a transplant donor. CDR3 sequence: CASSHITAWTYSGNTIYF. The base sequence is TGTGCCAGCAGCCACATCACCGCCTGGACCTACTCTGGAAACACCATATATTTT.